Presented here are 5 T cell receptor beta chains from one specimen sequenced in a study of blood T cell repertoires in COVID-19. Sequenced by immunoSEQ multiplex PCR; TCRdb stores in-frame clones only, minus some. The table records 200,000 to 300,000 clones, roughly four fifths of them present only once. The specimen sequenced was peripheral blood. Receptor source: a woman in her seventies with acute or convalescent COVID-19.

The chain links TRBV3-1 (or the pseudogene TRBV3-2) to TRBJ1-1; D may be TRBD1 (5 bases). The V end lost 1 base, the J end lost 3 bases, and 9 bases lay between the germline ends. Germline V gene lookup returns CDR1 LGHDT and CDR2 YNNKEL (reference sequence). The CDR3 has 14 residues. The CDR3 loop is CASSQVGTYTEAFF. CDR3 DNA sequence: TGTGCCAGCAGCCAAGTGGGGACTTACACTGAAGCTTTCTTT.

The chain employs TRBV9 and TRBJ1-3; no reliable D call. The ends were cut back, 2 bases at V and 8 bases at J, with 14 bases in the middle. Germline-derived CDR1 and CDR2 are SGDLS and YYNGEE. The CDR3 extends over 14 amino acids. Written as DNA, the CDR3 is TGTGCCAGCAGCGTCGGCCACAGTGGCCACACCATATATTTT. It translates to CASSVGHSGHTIYF.

The gene calls are TRBV9 and TRBJ1-6; D not resolved. Germline V gene sequence: CDR1 SGDLS, CDR2 YYNGEE. This CDR3 is built from 14 residues. Trimming removed 3 bases at V and 1 base at J, with 5 bases between. CDR3 amino acids: CASSARSYNSPLHF. For the CDR3, the DNA is TGTGCCAGCAGCGCCCGGTCCTATAATTCACCCCTCCACTTT.

The chain carries TRBV4-2 and TRBJ1-1, with 7 bases fitting TRBD1. This CDR3 is 15 amino acids long. The ends lost 4 bases at V and 0 bases at J; junction bases unmatched: 5. The germline V gene encodes CDR1 LGHNA and CDR2 YNFKEQ. DNA of the CDR3: TGTGCCAGCAGCCGGCAGACAGGGATGAACACTGAAGCTTTCTTT. Its translation is CASSRQTGMNTEAFF.

With respect to this clone: The same CDR3 also results from other DNA sequences found in this sample. This sequence joins TRBV9 and TRBJ2-3; maybe TRBD2 (5 bases). Trimming stripped 0 bases from V and 3 bases from J, with 5 bases between. This CDR3 is 13 amino acids long. Germline loops: CDR1 SGDLS, CDR2 YYNGEE. The CDR3 nucleotides are TGTGCCAGCAGCGTAGCGGGGACAGATACGCAGTATTTT. The encoded protein is CASSVAGTDTQYF.